These 27 T cell receptor beta chains were sequenced from one sample in a study of cytomegalovirus exposure and HLA in healthy donors. The PCR had 60 Vbeta and 13 Jbeta primers. Assay used: immunoSEQ multiplex PCR; TCRdb lists only in-frame clones, some missing. The table includes 90,000 to 150,000 clones, about 72% detected once. Source material: PBMCs. The source of these receptors is a man in his fifties in good health and CMV-seropositive.

This clone was detected only a few times. This rearrangement joins TRBV7-2 to TRBJ2-7; 12 positions agree with TRBD2. CDR1 is SGHTA, CDR2 FQGNSA, per germline. This CDR3 has 16 residues. The trim removed 5 bases at V and 3 bases at J, leaving 8 bases unmatched. CDR3 nucleotide sequence: TGTGCCAGCAGCCCTTCACTAGCGGGGGGTCTCTACGAGCAGTACTTC. This gives the protein CASSPSLAGGLYEQYF.

The rearrangement links TRBV5-4 to TRBJ2-5; no clear D gene. The DNA end favors TRBJ2-7, so the J call may be wrong. Germline loops: CDR1 SGHNT, CDR2 YYREEE (reference sequence). The CDR3 extends over 12 amino acids. The CDR3 loop is CASSLDDYEQYF. Written as DNA, the CDR3 is TGTGCCAGCAGCTTGGATGACTACGAGCAGTACTTC.

This clone was counted once. V and J are TRBV25-1 and TRBJ1-3; D may be TRBD1 (6 bases). The V gene lost 0 bases and the J gene lost 0 bases, with 12 bases spanning the gap. This CDR3 comprises 17 residues. Germline CDR1 and CDR2: MGHDK and SYGVNS. The CDR3 loop reads CASSEYRGTHSGNTIYF. The CDR3 nucleotides read TGTGCCAGCAGTGAATACAGGGGAACTCACTCTGGAAACACCATATATTTT.

Details on this clone: Compared with germline, one end of the junction differs, possibly owing to a read error. V is TRBV19 and J is TRBJ2-1; a possible D gene is TRBD2 (6 bases). Looked up from germline, CDR1 is LNHDA and CDR2 is SQIVND (reference sequence). The CDR3 extends over 12 amino acids. CDR3 in DNA: TGTGCCAGTAGTATGGAGGGACGTCCCTTAGTCTTC. It codes for CASSMEGRPLVF.

The chain combines TRBV4-3 with TRBJ2-7; 8 nucleotides line up with TRBD2. The CDR3 consists of 15 residues. Germline values: CDR1 LGHNA, CDR2 YSLEER. The V gene end was trimmed by 0 bases and the J gene end by 4 bases; junction bases not matched to a gene: 5. The CDR3 DNA reads as TGCGCCAGCAGCCAAGAAGTAGGACTAGCTTACGAGCAGTACTTC. Amino acids: CASSQEVGLAYEQYF.

This clone was seen once. The V gene is TRBV5-1, the J gene TRBJ2-7; the match to TRBD1 covers 9 bases. CDR1 SGHRS and CDR2 YFSETQ come from the germline V gene. The CDR3 is 15 amino acids. V shed 2 bases, J shed 2 bases, and the junction held 5 bases outside the gene matches. The CDR3 region is CASSLWTGDAYEQYF. Written as DNA, the CDR3 is TGCGCCAGCAGCTTATGGACAGGGGATGCCTACGAGCAGTACTTC.

The DNA for the CDR3 is TGCGCCAGCAGCCCAGTAGCGGGGACTGAAGCTTTCTTT. Its protein is CASSPVAGTEAFF. V gene TRBV5-1 combines with J gene TRBJ1-1; D not certain. Germline CDR1 is SGHRS and CDR2 is YFSETQ. Trimming stripped 4 bases from V and 5 bases from J, with 12 bases between. This CDR3 region has 13 residues.

This chain connects TRBV5-1 to TRBJ2-2; the D is unclear. The CDR3 is 15 amino acids. The germline gives CDR1 SGHRS, CDR2 YFSETQ. Between the trimmed V and J ends, which lost 0 bases and 2 bases, there was a span of 8 bases. The CDR3 loop is CASSLVLDNTGELFF. In DNA form, the CDR3 reads TGCGCCAGCAGCTTGGTGTTAGATAACACCGGGGAGCTGTTTTTT.

This chain joins TRBV11-3 and TRBJ2-3; no clear D gene. This CDR3 has 15 residues. Germline loops: CDR1 SGHNT, CDR2 YENEEA. The V end was cut by 2 bases, the J end by 4 bases, with 13 bases between. The CDR3 protein is CASSLSHTSPDTQYF. The CDR3 DNA reads TGTGCCAGCAGCTTATCACATACCAGTCCAGATACGCAGTATTTT.

The chain links TRBV9 to TRBJ1-1; 10 nucleotides line up with TRBD1. Trimming at V came to 0 bases and at J to 7 bases, leaving 6 bases not matched to a gene. This CDR3 has 15 residues. Per the germline V gene, CDR1 is SGDLS and CDR2 is YYNGEE. The CDR3 is CASSVEGTGEDEAFF. CDR3 nucleotides: TGTGCCAGCAGCGTAGAAGGGACAGGGGAGGATGAAGCTTTCTTT.

The rearrangement uses TRBV7-2 and TRBJ1-2, with TRBD1 identical over 7 bases. Trimming took 6 bases from V and 7 from J; bases not matched to a gene: 11. The CDR3 extends over 14 amino acids. Germline V gives CDR1 SGHTA, CDR2 FQGNSA. CDR3 nucleotide sequence: TGTGCCAGCAGAGCTCCCGACAGGGCGTTTGGCTACACCTTC. As protein: CASRAPDRAFGYTF.

The chain employs TRBV18 and TRBJ1-6, with D hard to call. Trimming stripped 7 bases from V and 9 bases from J, with 19 bases between. This CDR3 region has 15 residues. CDR1 is KGHSH and CDR2 is LQKENI in the germline V gene. CDR3: CASFTSGELGSPLHF. Here the CDR3 DNA reads TGTGCCAGCTTCACCAGCGGGGAACTGGGTTCACCCCTCCACTTT.

The chain links TRBV7-2 to TRBJ2-6; 8 nucleotides match TRBD1. V lost 3 bases and J lost 3; bases outside the gene matches: 4. Germline V gives CDR1 SGHTA, CDR2 FQGNSA. The CDR3 covers 16 residues. CDR3 nucleotides: TGTGCCAGCAGCTTCACAGGGGGAAGTGGGGCCAACGTCCTGACTTTC. Its translation: CASSFTGGSGANVLTF.

J is TRBJ2-2 and V is TRBV5-6; the D gene is possibly TRBD2 (7 bases). V lost 3 bases and J 2 bases, leaving 14 bases between the germline ends. Per the germline V gene, CDR1 is SGHDT and CDR2 is YYEEEE. This CDR3 is built from 16 residues. The CDR3: CASSWGGRGNTGELFF. The CDR3 DNA is TGTGCCAGCAGCTGGGGGGGCAGGGGAAACACCGGGGAGCTGTTTTTT. Full variable domain (rest looked up from reference TRBV5-6 and TRBJ2-2): DAGVTQSPTHLIKTRGQQVTLRCSPKSGHDTVSWYQQALGQGPQFIFQYYEEEERQRGNFPDRFSGHQFPNYSSELNVNALLLGDSALYLCASSWGGRGNTGELFFGEGSRLTVL.

This rearrangement joins TRBV9 to TRBJ2-7, with TRBD2 matching 9 bases. The CDR3 covers 14 residues. Unmatched junction bases numbered 5, after V lost 2 bases and J lost 5 bases. Germline V gene sequence: CDR1 SGDLS, CDR2 YYNGEE. The CDR3 loop reads CASSVAGGVHEQYF. The CDR3 region has the DNA TGTGCCAGCAGCGTCGCGGGGGGGGTCCACGAGCAGTACTTC.

V is TRBV7-2 and J is TRBJ1-2; the D gene is possibly TRBD1 (6 bases). CDR1 is SGHTA, CDR2 FQGNSA, per germline. The germline V and J ends were trimmed by 3 bases and 0 bases, with 8 bases remaining between them. The CDR3 totals 14 residues. This CDR3 reads CASSFRGANYGYTF. CDR3 in DNA: TGTGCCAGCAGCTTCAGGGGAGCTAACTATGGCTACACCTTC.

The chain carries TRBV18 and TRBJ2-3; D might be TRBD2 (6 bases). Germline-derived CDR1 and CDR2 are KGHSH and LQKENI. This CDR3 is 15 amino acids long. Trimming stripped 3 bases from V and 2 bases from J, with 12 bases between. Here the CDR3 reads CASSPRGTFTDTQYF. DNA of the CDR3: TGTGCCAGCTCACCTCGGGGGACTTTCACAGATACGCAGTATTTT.

The sample holds one count of this clone. CDR3 sequence: CASSYSDREGYGYTF. Written as DNA, the CDR3 is TGTGCCAGCAGTTACTCGGACAGGGAGGGCTATGGCTACACCTTC. V gene TRBV6-8 combines with J gene TRBJ1-2, with TRBD1 matching 8 bases. The length of the CDR3 is 15 residues. Germline CDR1 reads MNHGY; CDR2 reads SAAAGT. Germline trimming cut 0 bases from V and 4 bases from J; bases unmatched to any gene: 4.

CDR3 residues: CASSLLGQGARNGYTF. CDR3 in DNA: TGTGCCAGCAGTTTATTGGGACAGGGGGCTAGGAATGGCTACACCTTC. The rearrangement joins TRBV27 to TRBJ1-2; 12 nucleotides line up with TRBD1. Germline V gives CDR1 MNHEY, CDR2 SMNVEV (reference sequence). CDR3 length equals 16 residues. V lost 1 base to trimming and J lost 6 bases; unmatched junction nucleotides: 6.

The V and J genes are TRBV18 and TRBJ2-1, with D maybe TRBD2 (7 bases). The CDR3 has 15 amino acids. Trimming removed 4 bases from V and 2 bases from J, with 12 bases in between. Germline CDR1 KGHSH, CDR2 LQKENI. The CDR3 nucleotides read TGTGCCAGCTCACGGGGGCGGGGGACCTACAATGAGCAGTTCTTC. Residues: CASSRGRGTYNEQFF.

The chain links TRBV29-1 to TRBJ1-1, with D perhaps TRBD1 (5 bases). The CDR3 contains 14 residues. Per germline, CDR1 SQVTM and CDR2 ANQGSEA. With 2 bases removed from V and 5 bases from J, the gap between germline ends came to 15 bases. DNA for the CDR3: TGCAGCGTTGAACAGGTCAGGGCGAAGACTGAAGCTTTCTTT. Amino acids: CSVEQVRAKTEAFF.

There are a few counts of this clone. The rearrangement joins TRBV6-5 to TRBJ2-1; 9 bases line up with TRBD2. The CDR3 consists of 15 residues. V gave up 5 bases and J gave up 9 bases; unmatched junction bases: 11. Germline V gene sequence: CDR1 MNHEY, CDR2 SVGAGI. CDR3 loop: CASSHQTSGGGEQFF. DNA of the CDR3: TGTGCCAGCAGTCACCAGACTAGCGGAGGGGGTGAGCAGTTCTTC.

This clone has more than one count but fewer than ten. The gene calls are TRBV11-2 and TRBJ2-3; 8 bases line up with TRBD2. V was pared by 3 bases and J by 0 bases, with 2 bases of the junction left unmatched. From germline, CDR1 is SGHAT and CDR2 FQNNGV. The CDR3 totals 15 residues. The CDR3 sequence is CASSLSGGSTDTQYF. Here the CDR3 DNA reads TGTGCCAGCAGCTTGAGCGGGGGAAGCACAGATACGCAGTATTTT.

This clone showed up just a few times. The genes are TRBV4-3 and TRBJ2-2, with 14 bases identical to TRBD2. Germline V gene data show CDR1 as LGHNA and CDR2 as YSLEER. The CDR3 consists of 16 residues. The ends lost 4 bases at V and 5 bases at J; junction bases unmatched: 3. This CDR3 is CASSRGLAGATGELFF. The DNA for the CDR3 is TGCGCCAGCAGCCGGGGACTAGCGGGGGCTACCGGGGAGCTGTTTTTT.

This chain joins TRBV11-3 and TRBJ2-4, with 12 bases identical to TRBD2. V was pared by 1 base and J by 0 bases, with 10 bases of the junction left unmatched. The CDR3 is 20 amino acids. Germline CDR1 SGHNT, CDR2 YENEEA. CDR3 amino acids: CASSLGVGLAGIVAKNIQYF. CDR3 nucleotide sequence: TGTGCCAGCAGCTTAGGTGTAGGACTAGCGGGGATCGTAGCCAAAAACATTCAGTACTTC.

This chain's CDR3 is CASSQEFERFYEQYF. CDR3 in DNA: TGCGCCAGCAGCCAAGAGTTCGAAAGATTCTACGAGCAGTACTTC. The chain links TRBV4-3 to TRBJ2-5; no clear D gene. The J call may be incorrect, as the DNA end agrees better with TRBJ2-7. Germline V gene lookup returns CDR1 LGHNA and CDR2 YSLEER. The CDR3 has 15 residues.

The CDR3 region has the DNA TGTGCCAGCAGTTCCATCACAGGGTACGGAAACACCATATATTTT. Translated: CASSSITGYGNTIYF. The chain has TRBV27 and TRBJ1-3; a weak D match, TRBD1 (6 bases). CDR1 and CDR2 from the germline V gene are MNHEY and SMNVEV (reference sequence). V lost 4 bases, J lost 4 bases, and 14 bases lay in between. This CDR3 comprises 15 residues.